One and the same sample provided the 20 T cell receptor beta chains below, sequenced in a study of shared clonotypes between healthy human individuals. Measured with immunoSEQ multiplex PCR; TCRdb has only the in-frame clones, and not every one. The top ten hold roughly 0.39% of the sample, which has about 2.4 million clones, approximately 93% seen once. Sequencing was carried out using naive CD4+ T cells from PBMCs. Subset of the sample: CD45RA+ positively selected. These receptors were obtained from a man younger than 30 in good health. Some clones in this sample may be carry-over from other donors' samples.

The rearrangement links TRBV30 to TRBJ2-2; D remains unclear. The CDR3 consists of 13 residues. Trimming shortened V by 0 bases and J by 6 bases, and 8 bases separated the two germline ends. Germline CDR1 reads GTSNPN; CDR2 reads SVGIG (reference sequence). The CDR3 is CAWSVRLPGELFF. CDR3 coding DNA: TGTGCCTGGAGTGTAAGGCTCCCCGGGGAGCTGTTTTTT. Looking up the rest from reference TRBV30 and TRBJ2-2 gives the full variable domain: SQTIHQWPATLVQPVGSPLSLECTVEGTSNPNLYWYRQAAGRGLQLLFYSVGIGQISSEVPQNLSASRPQDRQFILSSKKLLLSDSGFYLCAWSVRLPGELFFGEGSRLTVL.

The sample holds one count of this clone. The chain joins TRBV19 to TRBJ1-5; D is unresolved. Germline V gene data show CDR1 as LNHDA and CDR2 as SQIVND (reference sequence). V was shortened by 6 bases and J by 4 bases, with 7 bases between the two germline ends. CDR3 size: 12 residues. For the CDR3, the DNA is TGTGCCAGTAGCGGGCGTAATCAGCCCCAGCATTTT. Translation: CASSGRNQPQHF.

The chain carries TRBV28 and TRBJ2-5, with TRBD2 identical over 8 bases. V shed 8 bases, J shed 5 bases, and the junction held 13 bases outside the gene matches. This CDR3 spans 15 amino acids. Looked up from germline, CDR1 is MDHEN and CDR2 is SYDVKM. In DNA, the CDR3 is TGTGCCAGCGGGACTAGTCGTGCTCTCCGGGAGACCCAGTACTTC. As protein: CASGTSRALRETQYF.

The CDR3 DNA reads TGTGCCAGCAGCGTGAGCCCGACAGGGAGGGGCGAGCAGTACTTC. It encodes CASSVSPTGRGEQYF. This rearrangement joins TRBV9 to TRBJ2-7; either TRBD1 or TRBD2 may supply D (7 bases each). CDR1 and CDR2 from the germline V gene are SGDLS and YYNGEE. The V and J ends lost 2 bases and 6 bases respectively, with 18 bases between them. This CDR3 region has 15 residues.

This rearrangement joins TRBV7-9 to TRBJ2-7, with 11 bases matching TRBD2. The CDR3 is 16 amino acids. CDR1 is SEHNR, CDR2 FQNEAQ, per germline (reference sequence). V was clipped by 2 bases and J by 3 bases; unmatched bases: 6. CDR3 sequence reads: CASSLYTSGSHYEQYF. The CDR3, as DNA: TGTGCCAGCAGCTTATATACTAGCGGGAGCCACTACGAGCAGTACTTC.

V gene TRBV25-1 combines with J gene TRBJ2-7; D possibly corresponds to TRBD2 (5 bases). Germline V gene sequence: CDR1 MGHDK, CDR2 SYGVNS. CDR3 size: 15 residues. Trimming took off 1 base at V and 0 bases at J, with 10 bases between the two ends. The CDR3 bases are TGTGCCAGCAGTGAATGGAGGAGTTCCTCCTACGAGCAGTACTTC. Protein sequence: CASSEWRSSSYEQYF.

This clone was recorded only once. The rearrangement joins TRBV6-4 to TRBJ2-1; possibly TRBD1 or TRBD2 for D (5 bases each). The germline V and J ends were trimmed by 4 bases and 4 bases, with 8 bases remaining between them. This CDR3 is built from 13 residues. Germline V CDR1 and CDR2: MRHNA, SNTAGT. CDR3 DNA: TGTGCCAGCAGTGGTGAGGGGTACAATGAGCAGTTCTTC. Protein sequence: CASSGEGYNEQFF.

The chain links TRBV28 to TRBJ2-7; D may correspond to TRBD1 or TRBD2 (5 bases each). This CDR3 comprises 15 residues. Trimming cost V 6 bases and J 6 bases, with 21 bases left between them. Germline V CDR1 and CDR2: MDHEN, SYDVKM. The CDR3 DNA reads TGTGCCAGCAGCTCCCCGGGACGGCGGGCGGGCGAGCAGTACTTC. Translating it yields CASSSPGRRAGEQYF. The full variable domain, with the rest looked up from reference TRBV28 and TRBJ2-7, is DVKVTQSSRYLVKRTGEKVFLECVQDMDHENMFWYRQDPGLGLRLIYFSYDVKMKEKGDIPEGYSVSREKKERFSLILESASTNQTSMYLCASSSPGRRAGEQYFGPGTRLTVT.

In nucleotides, the CDR3 is TGTGCCAGCAGTGAAGAGGGGGCAGCCACAGATACGCAGTATTTT. It is translated as CASSEEGAATDTQYF. This chain joins TRBV6-1 and TRBJ2-3, with 7 bases matching TRBD1. CDR3 length: 15 amino acids. Germline V gene lookup returns CDR1 MNHNS and CDR2 SASEGT. V gave up 1 base and J gave up 2 bases; unmatched junction bases: 3.

The genes are TRBV2 and TRBJ1-5; 8 bases align to TRBD1. J gave up 7 bases and V 4 bases, and 9 bases lay outside the gene matches. Germline V CDR1 and CDR2: SNHLY, FYNNEI. The CDR3 spans 15 residues. The CDR3 here is CASSGPGGAHQPQHF. The CDR3 DNA is TGTGCCAGCAGTGGACCAGGGGGCGCGCACCAGCCCCAGCATTTT.

The CDR3 DNA follows: TGTGCCAGCAGTGGGGAAAGCGTACTGTACTTC. It encodes CASSGESVLYF. The genes are TRBV2 and TRBJ2-7; the D is unclear. Germline V CDR1 and CDR2: SNHLY, FYNNEI. V lost 4 bases, J lost 12 bases, and 13 bases lay in between. The CDR3 length is 11 residues.

CDR3 in amino acids: CASSPQGSGILYEQYF. The CDR3 region has the DNA TGTGCCAGCTCACCACAGGGTAGCGGAATCCTCTACGAGCAGTACTTC. V is TRBV18 and J is TRBJ2-7; possibly TRBD2 for D (6 bases). Trimming stripped 1 base from V and 3 bases from J, with 16 bases between. Germline-derived CDR1 and CDR2 are KGHSH and LQKENI. CDR3 length: 16 amino acids.

Concerning this clone itself: In the same sample, other DNA sequences code for this CDR3. V and J are TRBV5-4 and TRBJ2-3; D may be TRBD1 (6 bases). V was clipped by 4 bases and J by 2 bases, with 11 bases between them. The CDR3 runs 14 residues. Germline V gene lookup returns CDR1 SGHNT and CDR2 YYREEE (reference sequence). The CDR3 DNA follows: TGTGCCAGCAGCCCTGACAGGCTCACAGATACGCAGTATTTT. This gives the protein CASSPDRLTDTQYF.

This sequence joins TRBV7-7 and TRBJ1-1; maybe TRBD1 (5 bases). Trimming cost V 6 bases and J 1 base, with 9 bases left between them. Germline V gene lookup returns CDR1 SSHAT and CDR2 FNYEAQ (reference sequence). CDR3 length: 13 amino acids. CDR3 region: CASSQDRNTEAFF. The CDR3 DNA follows: TGTGCCAGCAGTCAAGACAGGAACACTGAAGCTTTCTTT.

The chain employs TRBV5-4 and TRBJ2-5; 9 bases are a match to TRBD2. From germline, CDR1 is SGHNT and CDR2 YYREEE (reference sequence). This CDR3 has 15 residues. J was trimmed by 8 bases and V by 0 bases; bases with no gene match: 8. The CDR3 spells CASSLALAGLGTQYF. In DNA, the CDR3 is TGTGCCAGCAGCTTGGCTCTAGCGGGATTAGGTACCCAGTACTTC.

The chain carries TRBV7-3 and TRBJ2-7; TRBD2 matches 7 bases. From germline, CDR1 is SGHTA and CDR2 FQGTGA. The CDR3 covers 15 residues. Losses at the gene ends were 0 bases for V and 3 bases for J; bases not matched to a gene: 5. For the CDR3, the DNA is TGTGCCAGCAGCTTAACGGGCGGGAGAAGCTACGAGCAGTACTTC. Translation gives CASSLTGGRSYEQYF. The variable domain in full, completed from reference TRBV7-3 and TRBJ2-7, reads GAGVSQTPSNKVTEKGKYVELRCDPISGHTALYWYRQSLGQGPEFLIYFQGTGAADDSGLPNDRFFAVRPEGSVSTLKIQRTERGDSAVYLCASSLTGGRSYEQYFGPGTRLTVT.

The V gene is TRBV5-1, the J gene TRBJ1-3, with 8 bases identical to TRBD1. V lost 6 bases and J lost 3; bases outside the gene matches: 11. The V gene's germline CDR1 is SGHRS and CDR2 YFSETQ. The CDR3 has 16 amino acids. The CDR3 sequence is CASTPSAGTGGNTIYF. The CDR3 region has the DNA TGCGCCAGCACCCCATCAGCCGGGACAGGTGGAAACACCATATATTTT.

A note on this clone: At one of its ends the junction is not consistent with the germline gene, which may arise from a read error. This sample also contains other DNA sequences that code for the same CDR3. The rearrangement uses TRBV29-1 and TRBJ2-2; tentative D call: TRBD1 (6 bases). This CDR3 comprises 12 residues. Germline CDR1 reads SQVTM; CDR2 reads ANQGSEA. The CDR3 DNA reads TGCAGCGTCGAAGGGGGAACCGGGGAGCTGTTTTTT. Translation: CSVEGGTGELFF.

This chain links TRBV28 with TRBJ1-3; D may be TRBD1 (6 bases). The CDR3 is 14 amino acids. Per germline, CDR1 MDHEN and CDR2 SYDVKM. The germline V and J ends were trimmed by 6 bases and 4 bases, with 13 bases remaining between them. The CDR3 loop is CASRGRTAGNTIYF. In DNA, the CDR3 is TGTGCCAGCAGGGGTCGGACAGCCGGAAACACCATATATTTT.

The chain carries TRBV15 and TRBJ2-3; perhaps TRBD1 as D (7 bases). V lost 0 bases and J lost 6, with 22 bases in between. Germline lookup yields CDR1 LNHNV and CDR2 YYDKDF (reference sequence). This CDR3 has 18 residues. The CDR3 coding sequence is TGTGCCACCAGCAGAGAAGGGGGCAGGGACTCCCTTGTGGATACGCAGTATTTT. Protein: CATSREGGRDSLVDTQYF.